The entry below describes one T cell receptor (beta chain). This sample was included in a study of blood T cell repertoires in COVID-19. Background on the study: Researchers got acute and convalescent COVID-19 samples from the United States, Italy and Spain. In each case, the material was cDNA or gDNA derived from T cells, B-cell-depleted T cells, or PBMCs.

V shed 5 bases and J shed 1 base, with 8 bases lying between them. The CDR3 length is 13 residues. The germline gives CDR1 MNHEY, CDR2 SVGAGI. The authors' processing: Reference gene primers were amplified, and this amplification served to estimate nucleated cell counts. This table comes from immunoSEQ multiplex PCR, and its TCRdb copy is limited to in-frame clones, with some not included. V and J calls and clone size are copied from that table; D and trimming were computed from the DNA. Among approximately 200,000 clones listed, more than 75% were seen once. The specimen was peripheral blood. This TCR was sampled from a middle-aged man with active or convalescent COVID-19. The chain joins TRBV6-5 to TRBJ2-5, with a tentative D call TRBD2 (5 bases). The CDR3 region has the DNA TGTGCCAGCAGTACGGAGGTCCAAGAGACCCAGTACTTC. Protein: CASSTEVQETQYF.